Each of the 23 T cell receptor beta chains below was sequenced from the same sample in a study of cytomegalovirus exposure and HLA in healthy donors. A multiplex PCR was run with 60 Vbeta primers and 13 Jbeta primers. Sequencing used immunoSEQ multiplex PCR; TCRdb keeps in-frame clones, though not all of them. The repertoire holds some 190,000 clones, with about three quarters as singletons. Source material: PBMCs. Receptor source: a woman aged 40 to 50 in good health and CMV-seronegative.

This clone came up once. V gene TRBV4-3 combines with J gene TRBJ2-1, with D possibly TRBD2 on 5 matching bases. In germline, CDR1 is LGHNA, CDR2 YSLEER. The CDR3 contains 17 residues. Trimming removed 0 bases from V and 2 bases from J, with 14 bases in between. The CDR3 reads CASSQEMRAVPYNEQFF. The CDR3 region has the DNA TGCGCCAGCAGCCAAGAAATGCGGGCAGTTCCCTACAATGAGCAGTTCTTC.

The chain joins TRBV7-2 to TRBJ2-1; the match to TRBD2 covers 7 bases. The CDR3 loop spans 15 amino acids. Germline loops: CDR1 SGHTA, CDR2 FQGNSA. V lost 1 base and J lost 10; bases outside the gene matches: 10. CDR3: CASSLVSGSPGEQFF. Written as DNA, the CDR3 is TGTGCCAGCAGCTTAGTTAGCGGGTCTCCTGGGGAGCAGTTCTTC.

CDR3 sequence: CASSNSGGRSGYGYTF. Here the CDR3 DNA reads TGTGCCAGTAGTAATTCAGGGGGCCGGTCCGGCTATGGCTACACCTTC. The chain uses TRBV19 and TRBJ1-2; TRBD1 aligns across 8 bases. This CDR3 spans 16 amino acids. V shed 4 bases, J shed 4 bases, and the junction held 11 bases outside the gene matches. The germline V gene has CDR1 LNHDA and CDR2 SQIVND (reference sequence). Supplemented by reference TRBV19 and TRBJ1-2, the full variable domain reads DGGITQSPKYLFRKEGQNVTLSCEQNLNHDAMYWYRQDPGQGLRLIYYSQIVNDFQKGDIAEGYSVSREKKESFPLTVTSAQKNPTAFYLCASSNSGGRSGYGYTFGSGTRLTVV.

The chain links TRBV7-6 to TRBJ2-5; 8 bases line up with TRBD2. After removal of 5 bases from V and 2 bases from J, the junction contained 7 bases not matched to a gene. The germline CDR1 and CDR2 sequences are SGHVS and FNYEAQ. The CDR3 is made up of 15 amino acids. The CDR3, as DNA: TGTGCCAGCAGCCTTAGCGGGATTCCACAAGAGACCCAGTACTTC. Translation: CASSLSGIPQETQYF. Looking up the rest from reference TRBV7-6 and TRBJ2-5 gives the full variable domain: GAGVSQSPRYKVTKRGQDVALRCDPISGHVSLYWYRQALGQGPEFLTYFNYEAQQDKSGLPNDRFSAERPEGSISTLTIQRTEQRDSAMYRCASSLSGIPQETQYFGPGTRLLVL.

As DNA, the CDR3 is TGTGCCAGCAGCCCCCGGGGGGGACCGGGCTACGAGCAGTACTTC. It translates to CASSPRGGPGYEQYF. The chain is built from TRBV7-9 and TRBJ2-7, with 8 nucleotides matching TRBD2. The CDR3 loop spans 15 amino acids. V gave up 5 bases and J gave up 3 bases; unmatched junction bases: 9. The germline V gene has CDR1 SEHNR and CDR2 FQNEAQ (reference sequence).

The chain carries TRBV5-1 and TRBJ1-4; 7 bases fit TRBD1. Germline V gene lookup returns CDR1 SGHRS and CDR2 YFSETQ. After removal of 0 bases from V and 8 bases from J, the junction contained 7 bases not matched to a gene. CDR3 length: 15 residues. Here the CDR3 DNA reads TGCGCCAGCAGCTTGGCCGACAGGGTAGGGGAAAAACTGTTTTTT. Translation gives CASSLADRVGEKLFF.

The chain uses TRBV28 and TRBJ2-2; TRBD2 matches at 8 bases. Looked up from germline, CDR1 is MDHEN and CDR2 is SYDVKM. The ends lost 0 bases at V and 4 bases at J; junction bases unmatched: 4. The CDR3 spans 16 residues. Written as DNA, the CDR3 is TGTGCCAGCAGTTTATGGGGTGCGGGGGGCACCGGGGAGCTGTTTTTT. It encodes CASSLWGAGGTGELFF.

The CDR3, as DNA: TGTGCTAGTGGTGAAACAGGGGCCGGGGACGAGCAGTACTTC. Translation gives CASGETGAGDEQYF. This chain links TRBV12-5 with TRBJ2-7; 7 bases line up with TRBD1. This CDR3 region has 14 residues. The germline V gene has CDR1 LGHNT and CDR2 FRNRAP. V lost 5 bases, J lost 5 bases, and 9 bases stayed unmatched.

The CDR3 sequence: CASSFQGGTEAFF. The CDR3 DNA sequence: TGTGCCAGCAGCTTCCAGGGAGGGACTGAAGCTTTCTTT. The chain recombines TRBV11-3 with TRBJ1-1, with D tentatively TRBD1 (5 bases). This CDR3 has 13 amino acids. Germline CDR1 is SGHNT and CDR2 is YENEEA. The V and J ends lost 3 bases and 5 bases respectively, with 10 bases between them. Together with reference TRBV11-3 and TRBJ1-1, the CDR3 gives the full variable domain: EAGVVQSPRYKIIEKKQPVAFWCNPISGHNTLYWYLQNLGQGPELLIRYENEEAVDDSQLPKDRFSAERLKGVDSTLKIQPAELGDSAVYLCASSFQGGTEAFFGQGTRLTVV.

The J gene is TRBJ2-3, the V gene TRBV27; D is unresolved. The CDR3 totals 13 residues. The V end was cut by 6 bases, the J end by 2 bases, with 9 bases between. Germline V CDR1 and CDR2: MNHEY, SMNVEV (reference sequence). The CDR3 here is CASRVTVTDTQYF. Here the CDR3 DNA reads TGTGCCAGCAGAGTTACGGTCACAGATACGCAGTATTTT.

V usage is TRBV11-3 and J usage is TRBJ2-7; D is unresolved. V lost 5 bases and J lost 0, with 8 bases in between. The germline V gene encodes CDR1 SGHNT and CDR2 YENEEA. CDR3 length: 13 residues. The CDR3 nucleotides are TGTGCCAGCAGCCTACAGTTCTCCTACGAGCAGTACGTC. It specifies CASSLQFSYEQYV.

V and J are TRBV19 and TRBJ2-5, with 7 bases aligning to TRBD2. V was clipped by 4 bases and J by 9 bases; unmatched bases: 14. Germline V gene lookup returns CDR1 LNHDA and CDR2 SQIVND (reference sequence). The CDR3 loop spans 15 amino acids. The chain's CDR3 is CASSRASGGPGAQYF. The CDR3 DNA reads TGTGCCAGTAGTAGGGCTAGCGGAGGCCCGGGGGCCCAGTACTTC.

CDR3 sequence: CAIRGVAGTTDTQYF. The CDR3 DNA sequence: TGTGCCATCAGGGGGGTAGCGGGGACCACAGATACGCAGTATTTT. The chain uses TRBV10-3 and TRBJ2-3; 8 bases map to TRBD2. Germline V gene sequence: CDR1 ENHRY, CDR2 SYGVKD. V was clipped by 6 bases and J by 2 bases; unmatched bases: 7. The CDR3 runs to 15 residues.

The chain recombines TRBV28 with TRBJ2-3, with D perhaps TRBD2 (5 bases). V was trimmed by 6 bases and J by 11 bases, leaving 24 bases between them. Germline CDR1 MDHEN, CDR2 SYDVKM. CDR3 length: 15 residues. Written as DNA, the CDR3 is TGTGCCAGCAGCCACCGGGCCTGGGCAAAAGGAGGGCAGTATTTT. This codes for CASSHRAWAKGGQYF.

In its sample, this clone was seen a few times. The chain carries TRBV6-5 and TRBJ2-3; D call uncertain. The V end lost 2 bases, the J end lost 2 bases, and 8 bases lay between the germline ends. Germline V gene lookup returns CDR1 MNHEY and CDR2 SVGAGI. CDR3 length: 14 residues. This chain's CDR3 is CASSYLRNTDTQYF. CDR3 nucleotides: TGTGCCAGCAGTTACCTGCGGAACACAGATACGCAGTATTTT.

CDR3 DNA: TGTGCCAGCAGCTTAAATCCAGGGGGCTTGAATGAAAAACTGTTTTTT. Translating it yields CASSLNPGGLNEKLFF. The genes are TRBV7-2 and TRBJ1-4; 8 bases map to TRBD1. The CDR3 has 16 amino acids. Germline CDR1 is SGHTA and CDR2 is FQGNSA. With 2 bases clipped from V and 5 bases from J, the junction kept 7 bases outside the gene matches.

The chain uses TRBV7-3 and TRBJ2-1; 12 nucleotides line up with TRBD2. Unmatched junction bases numbered 6, after V lost 5 bases and J lost 7 bases. The CDR3 is 15 amino acids. Germline V gene data show CDR1 as SGHTA and CDR2 as FQGTGA. CDR3 DNA: TGTGCCAGCAGCCCGACTAGCGGGAGATGGAATGAGCAGTTCTTC. It yields the protein CASSPTSGRWNEQFF.

This clone was seen a handful of times. This chain links TRBV10-3 with TRBJ2-5; D call uncertain. The CDR3 is 14 residues long. Germline-derived CDR1 and CDR2 are ENHRY and SYGVKD. V was shortened by 2 bases and J by 0 bases, with 7 bases between the two germline ends. The CDR3: CAISEGRYQETQYF. CDR3 bases: TGTGCCATCAGTGAGGGCAGGTACCAAGAGACCCAGTACTTC.

This sequence joins TRBV18 and TRBJ1-1; D remains ambiguous. Trimming shortened V by 2 bases and J by 1 base, and 5 bases separated the two germline ends. Looked up from germline, CDR1 is KGHSH and CDR2 is LQKENI. The CDR3 has 13 residues. The CDR3 sequence is CASSPNGNTEAFF. CDR3 sequence (DNA): TGTGCCAGCTCACCAAACGGGAACACTGAAGCTTTCTTT.

V and J are TRBV7-2 and TRBJ1-2; 10 bases match TRBD1. The junction had 9 bases not matched to a gene; V was cut back by 5 bases and J by 3 bases. CDR3 length: 16 amino acids. Germline V gene data show CDR1 as SGHTA and CDR2 as FQGNSA. CDR3 in DNA: TGTGCCAGCAGCCTCGCCGGGACAGGGGCGGACTATGGCTACACCTTC. It yields the protein CASSLAGTGADYGYTF.

The gene calls are TRBV19 and TRBJ2-2; 8 nucleotides match TRBD2. The V segment lost 3 bases and the J segment 4 bases; nucleotides outside the gene matches: 4. CDR3 length equals 15 residues. CDR1 and CDR2 from the germline V gene are LNHDA and SQIVND (reference sequence). The CDR3 coding sequence is TGTGCCAGTAGTATCCGCGGGAGGACCACCGGGGAGCTGTTTTTT. It translates to CASSIRGRTTGELFF.

This chain uses TRBV2 with TRBJ2-1; 7 bases match TRBD2. J was trimmed by 6 bases and V by 4 bases; bases with no gene match: 9. The CDR3 consists of 15 residues. Looked up from germline, CDR1 is SNHLY and CDR2 is FYNNEI. In DNA form, the CDR3 reads TGTGCCAGCAGTGGGGCGGGAGACATCGTCAATGAGCAGTTCTTC. This sequence encodes CASSGAGDIVNEQFF.

This clone was recorded once. This chain uses TRBV14 with TRBJ1-4; D perhaps matches TRBD1 (6 bases). This CDR3 contains 15 residues. Germline V CDR1 and CDR2: SGHDN, FVKESK. V was shortened by 4 bases and J by 7 bases, with 16 bases between the two germline ends. Here the CDR3 DNA reads TGTGCCAGCAGCCCAGTAAACAGGGTGGGTGAAAAACTGTTTTTT. As protein: CASSPVNRVGEKLFF.